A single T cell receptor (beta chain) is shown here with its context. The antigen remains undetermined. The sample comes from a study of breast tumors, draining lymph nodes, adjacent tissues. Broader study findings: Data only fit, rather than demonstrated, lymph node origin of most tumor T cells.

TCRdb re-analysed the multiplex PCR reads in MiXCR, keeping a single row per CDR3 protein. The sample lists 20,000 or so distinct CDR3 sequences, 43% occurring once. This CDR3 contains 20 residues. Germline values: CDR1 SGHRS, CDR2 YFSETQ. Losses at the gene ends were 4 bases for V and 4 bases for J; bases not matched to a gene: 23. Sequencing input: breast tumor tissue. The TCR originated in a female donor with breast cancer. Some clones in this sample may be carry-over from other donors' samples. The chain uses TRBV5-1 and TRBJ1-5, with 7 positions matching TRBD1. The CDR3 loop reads CASSARQNANTGTVNQPQHF. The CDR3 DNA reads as TGCGCCAGCAGCGCGCGTCAAAACGCGAACACCGGGACAGTTAATCAGCCCCAGCATTTT.